The sequence of this TCR beta chain was determined in a study of beta chain features in type 1 diabetes. Overall study context: Researchers looked at some 110 million sorted cells across all samples. Findings and caveats of the study: Diminished insertions and augmented deletions at VDJ junctions characterized type 1 diabetes patients. Type 1 diabetes patients had moderately but significantly shorter TCRB CDR3s in all four CD4+ subsets. In patients and controls equally, PCR might favor templates that are shorter.

Purity exceeding 95% was reached by all sorted populations. Since all of the isolated RNA was reverse transcribed, expressed TCRB transcripts were what got sequenced. Method: immunoSEQ multiplex PCR; TCRdb's copy keeps in-frame clones and lacks some. Counted here are a few hundred thousand clones, roughly 12% occurring once; the ten biggest clones make up 0.008% to 0.011%. Turning to this clone: Antigen specificity is unknown.

This CDR3 is 17 amino acids long. CDR1 is KGHSH, CDR2 LQKENI, per germline. The V segment lost 0 bases and the J segment 0 bases; nucleotides outside the gene matches: 4. This receptor was identified in a woman between 18 and 29 years old with type 1 diabetes. Source material: naive CD4+ T cells from blood. The chain uses TRBV18 and TRBJ1-4; 7 bases are a match to TRBD1. The CDR3 DNA reads TGTGCCAGCTCACCACCCGGGACAGAAGCAACTAATGAAAAACTGTTTTTT. Protein product: CASSPPGTEATNEKLFF.